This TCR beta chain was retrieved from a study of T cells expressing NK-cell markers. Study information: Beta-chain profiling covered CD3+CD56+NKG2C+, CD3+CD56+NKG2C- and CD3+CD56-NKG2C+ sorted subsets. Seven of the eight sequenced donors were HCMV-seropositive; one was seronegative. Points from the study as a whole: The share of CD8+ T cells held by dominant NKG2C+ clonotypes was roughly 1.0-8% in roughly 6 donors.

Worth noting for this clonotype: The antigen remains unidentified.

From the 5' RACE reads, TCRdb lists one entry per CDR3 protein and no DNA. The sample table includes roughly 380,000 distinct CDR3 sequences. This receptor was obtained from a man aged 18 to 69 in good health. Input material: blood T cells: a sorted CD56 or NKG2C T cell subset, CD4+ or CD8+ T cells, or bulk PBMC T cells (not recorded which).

The CDR3 spells CASSQYLVAGNTEAFF. The gene calls are TRBV4-2 and TRBJ1-1. The CDR3 has 16 residues. Germline assignment: CDR1 LGHNA and CDR2 YNFKEQ.